This TCR beta chain was sequenced during a study of brain metastases from non-small cell lung cancer. This table comes from immunoSEQ multiplex PCR, and its TCRdb copy is limited to in-frame clones, with some not included. The sample has some 660 clones, approximately 89% seen once. The CDR3 is made up of 13 amino acids. V trimming: 6 bases; J trimming: 5 bases; junction bases outside the gene matches: 3. In germline, CDR1 is SQVTM, CDR2 ANQGSEA. Sequencing input: primary lung tumor tissue. The TCR sequence derives from a donor over 35 with non-small cell lung cancer. V and J are TRBV29-1 and TRBJ2-1, with TRBD2 matching over 11 bases. In DNA form, the CDR3 reads TGCAGCGTCCTGGGACTAGCGGACAATGAGCAGTTCTTC. It specifies CSVLGLADNEQFF.